The 8 T cell receptor beta chains below all came from one sample that was sequenced in a study of cytomegalovirus exposure and HLA in healthy donors. 60 Vbeta and 13 Jbeta primers were used in PCR. Some clones are missing from TCRdb's copy, which holds only in-frame ones; the method was immunoSEQ multiplex PCR. The sample consists of over 100,000 clones, around 8.5% of them appearing once. Sequenced input: PBMCs. The receptors were sampled from a man aged 40-50 years in good health and CMV-seronegative.

Note on this clone: Relative to the germline gene, one junction end is altered; a read error may explain this. The J gene is TRBJ2-6, the V gene TRBV4-3, with D perhaps matching TRBD2 (7 bases). The CDR3 is made up of 16 amino acids. The germline V gene has CDR1 LGHNA and CDR2 YSLEER. CDR3 loop: CASSSDGSGGANALTF. CDR3 DNA: TGCGCCAGCAGCTCGGACGGCTCTGGGGGGGCCAACGCCCTGACTTTC.

V usage is TRBV7-9 and J usage is TRBJ2-4; D might be TRBD1 (6 bases). V was shortened by 5 bases and J by 2 bases, with 16 bases between the two germline ends. This CDR3 contains 16 residues. Germline CDR1 and CDR2: SEHNR and FQNEAQ (reference sequence). CDR3 loop: CASSLNTGSPKNIQYF. In DNA form, the CDR3 reads TGTGCCAGCAGCCTCAACACAGGGTCGCCCAAAAACATTCAGTACTTC.

This clone was detected a few times. The rearrangement links TRBV4-3 to TRBJ2-1, with 9 bases aligning to TRBD2. The CDR3 runs 16 residues. V trimming: 0 bases; J trimming: 8 bases; junction bases outside the gene matches: 8. The V gene's germline CDR1 is LGHNA and CDR2 YSLEER. The CDR3 loop reads CASSQDGGGGAYEQFF. CDR3 coding DNA: TGCGCCAGCAGCCAAGACGGAGGCGGGGGGGCGTATGAGCAGTTCTTC.

This clone was observed a handful of times. The chain is built from TRBV5-1 and TRBJ2-3, with TRBD1 matching 8 bases. Germline assignment: CDR1 SGHRS and CDR2 YFSETQ. Trimming removed 4 bases from V and 0 bases from J; junction bases left unmatched: 10. The CDR3 is 17 residues long. Written as DNA, the CDR3 is TGCGCCAGCAGCCGCGGGACAGGATCCCCTAGCACAGATACGCAGTATTTT. This encodes CASSRGTGSPSTDTQYF. The whole variable domain, filled in from reference TRBV5-1 and TRBJ2-3, reads KAGVTQTPRYLIKTRGQQVTLSCSPISGHRSVSWYQQTPGQGLQFLFEYFSETQRNKGNFPGRFSGRQFSNSRSEMNVSTLELGDSALYLCASSRGTGSPSTDTQYFGPGTRLTVL.

V is TRBV2 and J is TRBJ1-1; D gene ambiguous. The CDR3 consists of 13 residues. Trimming removed 5 bases from V and 0 bases from J, with 7 bases in between. Germline assignment: CDR1 SNHLY and CDR2 FYNNEI. CDR3 sequence: CASSIKMNTEAFF. The DNA for the CDR3 is TGTGCCAGCAGTATAAAAATGAACACTGAAGCTTTCTTT. Filled out from reference TRBV2 and TRBJ1-1, the complete variable domain reads EPEVTQTPSHQVTQMGQEVILRCVPISNHLYFYWYRQILGQKVEFLVSFYNNEISEKSEIFDDQFSVERPDGSNFTLKIRSTKLEDSAMYFCASSIKMNTEAFFGQGTRLTVV.

This sequence joins TRBV7-2 and TRBJ1-2, with a weak D call TRBD1 (5 bases). The CDR3 spans 15 residues. V gave up 1 base and J gave up 4 bases, with 13 bases separating them. CDR1 is SGHTA, CDR2 FQGNSA, per germline. The CDR3 loop reads CASSLESGALYGYTF. CDR3 DNA sequence: TGTGCCAGCAGCTTAGAATCTGGGGCCCTCTATGGCTACACCTTC.

This clone was seen a few times. V usage is TRBV18 and J usage is TRBJ1-1; D call uncertain. This CDR3 comprises 13 residues. Germline V gene data show CDR1 as KGHSH and CDR2 as LQKENI. Trimming removed 0 bases from V and 2 bases from J, with 4 bases in between. This chain's CDR3 is CASSPPGNTEAFF. CDR3 nucleotides: TGTGCCAGCTCACCACCGGGCAACACTGAAGCTTTCTTT.

Comments on this clone: A read error may account for a junction end that differs from germline. The chain employs TRBV4-1 and TRBJ1-1, with no clear D. The germline V gene has CDR1 MGHRA and CDR2 YSYEKL. The CDR3 has 14 amino acids. In DNA form, the CDR3 reads TGCGCCAGCAGCCAAGGGAGACTGAAAACTGAAGCTTTCTTC. Amino acid sequence: CASSQGRLKTEAFF.